Listed below are T cell receptor beta chains from one sample, sequenced in a study of T-cell reconstitution after alpha-beta-depleted transplantation in children. TCRdb called the PCR reads again in MiXCR, with one record for every CDR3 protein. Altogether almost 500,000 distinct CDR3 sequences are present, roughly a tenth being singletons, with the ten largest covering around 2%. Sample: PBMCs, taken before TCRalphabeta/CD19-depleted stem cell transplant. The origin of the receptors is a child between 2 and 9 years old with inherited bone marrow failure, due to receive a stem cell transplant. Each CDR3 is given with its conserved first and last residue. The order of the fields is V gene, clone size, J gene, D gene, CDR3 protein, CDR3 DNA. The D gene is left open where the match is weak. Clone size is shown for a subset of rows, as once, few, many or a class of expanded clone.

v_call: TRBV3-1; clone_size: many; j_call: TRBJ2-1; d_call: TRBD2; cdr3_aa: CASSQLGAGENEQFF; cdr3_nt: TGTGCCAGCAGCCAACTCGGAGCGGGGGAAAATGAGCAGTTCTTC
v_call: TRBV7-9; clone_size: many; j_call: TRBJ2-7; d_call: .; cdr3_aa: CASSFVPYEQYF; cdr3_nt: TGTGCCAGCAGCTTCGTCCCCTACGAGCAGTACTTC
v_call: TRBV29-1; clone_size: .; j_call: TRBJ2-3; d_call: .; cdr3_aa: CSVGGGNTDTQYF; cdr3_nt: TGCAGCGTTGGAGGAGGGAACACAGATACGCAGTATTTT
v_call: TRBV24-1; clone_size: .; j_call: TRBJ1-6; d_call: .; cdr3_aa: CATSELDGHSYNSPLHF; cdr3_nt: TGTGCCACCAGTGAACTAGACGGACACTCCTATAATTCACCCCTCCACTTT
v_call: TRBV20-1; clone_size: few; j_call: TRBJ2-1; d_call: .; cdr3_aa: CSAGLTAVQTDEQFF; cdr3_nt: TGCAGTGCTGGATTAACGGCTGTACAGACCGATGAGCAGTTCTTC
v_call: TRBV5-1; clone_size: many; j_call: TRBJ2-1; d_call: TRBD2; cdr3_aa: CASSLYRASGSNEQFF; cdr3_nt: TGCGCCAGCAGCTTATATAGGGCTAGCGGGTCCAATGAGCAGTTCTTC
v_call: TRBV9; clone_size: many; j_call: TRBJ2-2; d_call: TRBD2; cdr3_aa: CASSDAPGTSGTGELFF; cdr3_nt: TGTGCCAGCAGCGACGCCCCCGGGACTAGCGGCACCGGGGAGCTGTTTTTT
v_call: TRBV3-1; clone_size: many; j_call: TRBJ2-4; d_call: .; cdr3_aa: CASSQDAGIMRFQYF; cdr3_nt: TGTGCCAGCAGCCAAGATGCAGGTATTATGCGTTTTCAGTACTTC
v_call: TRBV3-1; clone_size: .; j_call: TRBJ2-1; d_call: .; cdr3_aa: CASSQDLGVREGRNEQFF; cdr3_nt: TGTGCCAGCAGCCAAGATCTTGGGGTAAGAGAGGGTCGCAATGAGCAGTTCTTC
v_call: TRBV4-1; clone_size: many; j_call: TRBJ2-1; d_call: .; cdr3_aa: CASSKRGTDYNEQFF; cdr3_nt: TGCGCCAGCAGCAAACGAGGGACGGACTACAATGAGCAGTTCTTC
v_call: TRBV12-3/TRBV12-4; clone_size: many; j_call: TRBJ2-1; d_call: TRBD1; cdr3_aa: CASSLDSDWTGSSYNEQFF; cdr3_nt: TGTGCCAGCAGTTTAGATTCTGATTGGACAGGGAGCTCCTACAATGAGCAGTTCTTC
v_call: TRBV27; clone_size: many; j_call: TRBJ2-1; d_call: .; cdr3_aa: CASSPRNNEQFF; cdr3_nt: TGTGCCAGCAGTCCCCGCAACAATGAGCAGTTCTTC
v_call: TRBV7-8; clone_size: .; j_call: TRBJ2-1; d_call: .; cdr3_aa: CASSLYGWVKDEQFF; cdr3_nt: TGTGCCAGCAGCTTATATGGGTGGGTCAAGGATGAGCAGTTCTTC
v_call: TRBV12-3/TRBV12-4; clone_size: many; j_call: TRBJ2-7; d_call: TRBD1; cdr3_aa: CASTMDRSYEQYF; cdr3_nt: TGTGCCAGCACCATGGACAGGAGCTACGAGCAGTACTTC
v_call: TRBV12-3/TRBV12-4; clone_size: many; j_call: TRBJ2-1; d_call: .; cdr3_aa: CASSRPGASSYNEQFF; cdr3_nt: TGTGCCAGCAGTAGACCCGGGGCAAGCTCCTACAATGAGCAGTTCTTC
v_call: TRBV27; clone_size: many; j_call: TRBJ2-1; d_call: TRBD2; cdr3_aa: CASSSTTSWGGNEQFF; cdr3_nt: TGTGCCAGCAGTTCGACCACTAGCTGGGGGGGAAATGAGCAGTTCTTC
v_call: TRBV20-1; clone_size: .; j_call: TRBJ2-1; d_call: .; cdr3_aa: CSARDPSRSGNEQFF; cdr3_nt: TGCAGTGCTAGAGACCCCTCGCGGTCCGGCAATGAGCAGTTCTTC
v_call: TRBV6-1; clone_size: many; j_call: TRBJ2-5; d_call: TRBD1; cdr3_aa: CASSRTGGLRETQYF; cdr3_nt: TGTGCCAGCAGCCGGACAGGGGGGTTGAGAGAGACCCAGTACTTC
v_call: TRBV6-1; clone_size: many; j_call: TRBJ2-4; d_call: TRBD1; cdr3_aa: CASRTQGEIWWNIQYF; cdr3_nt: TGTGCCAGCAGGACGCAGGGGGAAATTTGGTGGAACATTCAGTACTTC
v_call: TRBV29-1; clone_size: many; j_call: TRBJ1-2; d_call: .; cdr3_aa: CSVEDSPAFYGYTF; cdr3_nt: TGCAGCGTTGAAGATAGTCCGGCGTTCTATGGCTACACCTTC
v_call: TRBV29-1; clone_size: many; j_call: TRBJ1-5; d_call: TRBD1; cdr3_aa: CSATGGRDQPQHF; cdr3_nt: TGCAGCGCCACAGGGGGTAGGGATCAGCCCCAGCATTTT
v_call: TRBV20-1; clone_size: .; j_call: TRBJ2-1; d_call: TRBD2; cdr3_aa: CSYGGRTHEQFF; cdr3_nt: TGCAGTTACGGCGGGAGGACCCATGAGCAGTTCTTC
v_call: TRBV20-1; clone_size: many; j_call: TRBJ2-7; d_call: .; cdr3_aa: CSARRGGNSYEQYF; cdr3_nt: TGCAGTGCTAGAAGGGGGGGGAATAGCTACGAGCAGTACTTC
v_call: TRBV27; clone_size: .; j_call: TRBJ2-5; d_call: TRBD1; cdr3_aa: CASSQQGAPETQYF; cdr3_nt: TGTGCCAGCAGCCAACAGGGGGCCCCCGAGACCCAGTACTTC
v_call: TRBV9; clone_size: many; j_call: TRBJ2-2; d_call: .; cdr3_aa: CASSVRGAQNTGELFF; cdr3_nt: TGTGCCAGCAGCGTTCGTGGGGCGCAGAACACCGGGGAGCTGTTTTTT
v_call: TRBV9; clone_size: many; j_call: TRBJ2-2; d_call: .; cdr3_aa: CASSPGPPGNLLRELFF; cdr3_nt: TGTGCCAGCAGCCCTGGACCCCCGGGGAACCTCTTGCGGGAGCTGTTTTTT
v_call: TRBV4-3; clone_size: many; j_call: TRBJ2-3; d_call: .; cdr3_aa: CASSQAGGWEATDTQYF; cdr3_nt: TGCGCCAGCAGCCAAGCCGGGGGTTGGGAGGCCACAGATACGCAGTATTTT
v_call: TRBV20-1; clone_size: few; j_call: TRBJ2-5; d_call: .; cdr3_aa: CSARGSAADLETQYF; cdr3_nt: TGCAGTGCTAGAGGTAGCGCAGCCGATCTAGAGACCCAGTACTTC
v_call: TRBV20-1; clone_size: many; j_call: TRBJ1-5; d_call: .; cdr3_aa: CSAKTGSNQPQHF; cdr3_nt: TGCAGTGCTAAGACAGGCAGCAATCAGCCCCAGCATTTT
v_call: TRBV4-2; clone_size: .; j_call: TRBJ2-1; d_call: .; cdr3_aa: CASSQDFSAPNEQFF; cdr3_nt: TGTGCCAGCAGCCAAGATTTTAGCGCGCCCAATGAGCAGTTCTTC
v_call: TRBV28; clone_size: .; j_call: TRBJ1-5; d_call: TRBD1; cdr3_aa: CASSITGGMEPQHF; cdr3_nt: TGTGCCAGCAGCATCACAGGGGGCATGGAGCCCCAGCATTTT
v_call: TRBV4-3; clone_size: many; j_call: TRBJ1-2; d_call: .; cdr3_aa: CASSQVGGSTNYGYTF; cdr3_nt: TGCGCCAGCAGCCAAGTTGGGGGGAGCACTAACTATGGCTACACCTTC
v_call: TRBV5-5; clone_size: many; j_call: TRBJ2-4; d_call: .; cdr3_aa: CASSLGDGGFGDIQYF; cdr3_nt: TGTGCCAGCAGCTTGGGGGACGGAGGGTTCGGAGACATTCAGTACTTC
v_call: TRBV6-5; clone_size: many; j_call: TRBJ2-3; d_call: .; cdr3_aa: CASRAGSTDTQYF; cdr3_nt: TGTGCCAGCCGGGCGGGGAGCACAGATACGCAGTATTTT
v_call: TRBV12-3/TRBV12-4; clone_size: many; j_call: TRBJ2-3; d_call: TRBD1; cdr3_aa: CASSHLTGTGSTDTQYF; cdr3_nt: TGTGCCAGCAGTCACCTCACCGGGACAGGAAGCACAGATACGCAGTATTTT
v_call: TRBV14; clone_size: many; j_call: TRBJ2-2; d_call: TRBD1; cdr3_aa: CASSQDRDSTTGELFF; cdr3_nt: TGTGCCAGCAGCCAAGATAGGGACAGTACGACCGGGGAGCTGTTTTTT
v_call: TRBV20-1; clone_size: .; j_call: TRBJ2-5; d_call: TRBD2; cdr3_aa: CSAGVLTSGRGDQETQYF; cdr3_nt: TGCAGTGCCGGGGTCCTGACTAGCGGGAGAGGTGATCAAGAGACCCAGTACTTC
v_call: TRBV7-2; clone_size: .; j_call: TRBJ2-6; d_call: .; cdr3_aa: CASSLRHFSGANVLTF; cdr3_nt: TGTGCCAGCAGCCTTAGACACTTTTCCGGGGCCAACGTCCTGACTTTC
v_call: TRBV6-5; clone_size: many; j_call: TRBJ1-5; d_call: .; cdr3_aa: CASRFGQSNQPQHF; cdr3_nt: TGTGCCAGCAGATTCGGACAGAGCAATCAGCCCCAGCATTTT
v_call: TRBV12-3/TRBV12-4; clone_size: many; j_call: TRBJ1-1; d_call: .; cdr3_aa: CASSPLQENTEAFF; cdr3_nt: TGTGCCAGCAGTCCCTTACAGGAGAACACTGAAGCTTTCTTT
v_call: TRBV29-1; clone_size: many; j_call: TRBJ2-5; d_call: TRBD2; cdr3_aa: CSTSGFAGAETQYF; cdr3_nt: TGCAGCACCTCTGGCTTCGCGGGAGCAGAGACCCAGTACTTC
v_call: TRBV10-3; clone_size: many; j_call: TRBJ2-3; d_call: TRBD2; cdr3_aa: CAISERERDTQYF; cdr3_nt: TGTGCCATCAGCGAGCGGGAGAGAGATACGCAGTATTTT
v_call: TRBV27; clone_size: many; j_call: TRBJ2-7; d_call: TRBD2; cdr3_aa: CASSSSSGRYFYEQYF; cdr3_nt: TGTGCCAGCAGTTCGTCTAGCGGGAGGTACTTCTACGAGCAGTACTTC